Listed below are T cell receptor beta chains from one sample, sequenced in a study of tumor-infiltrating lymphocytes in localized non-small cell lung cancer. Using immunoSEQ multiplex PCR, the repertoire was profiled, and TCRdb retains in-frame clones only, with some absent. In the table there are 20,000 to 30,000 clones, around 70% of which are singletons. Sequencing was performed on lung tumor tissue. All receptors come from a human donor with non-small cell lung cancer. Both conserved end residues are part of each CDR3. The D gene is left open where the match is weak. Clone sizes are given selectively: once, few, many, or a class where the clone is expanded.

j_call	clone_size	d_call	v_call	cdr3_aa	cdr3_nt
TRBJ2-1	medium-sized	.	TRBV6-4	CASSEGLPYNEQFF	TGTGCCAGCAGTGAAGGACTACCTTACAATGAGCAGTTCTTC
TRBJ2-5	.	.	TRBV28	CASKSGPGTQYF	TGTGCCAGCAAGTCGGGACCGGGGACCCAGTACTTC
TRBJ2-2	.	.	TRBV19	CASSVFTSTGELFF	TGTGCCAGTAGTGTCTTCACATCCACCGGGGAGCTGTTTTTT
TRBJ1-3	.	.	TRBV7-6	CASSLGTGSSGNTIYF	TGTGCCAGCAGCTTAGGAACAGGAAGCTCTGGAAACACCATATATTTT
TRBJ2-4	.	.	TRBV13	CASSLVVGGEDIQYF	TGTGCCAGCAGCTTAGTAGTAGGCGGGGAAGACATTCAGTACTTC
TRBJ2-1	few	.	TRBV15	CATSRSPGTEQFF	TGTGCCACCAGCAGATCCCCCGGGACAGAGCAGTTCTTC
TRBJ2-7	.	TRBD2	TRBV5-4	CASSLRGRAYEQYF	TGTGCCAGCAGCTTGAGAGGGAGGGCGTACGAGCAGTACTTC
TRBJ2-7	.	.	TRBV5-6	CASSDDEGGEQYF	TGTGCCAGCAGCGACGACGAGGGCGGCGAGCAGTACTTC
TRBJ2-5	.	TRBD2	TRBV7-6	CASSRTGLAGGGETQYF	TGTGCCAGCAGCAGAACCGGACTAGCGGGGGGCGGAGAGACCCAGTACTTC
TRBJ2-2	medium-sized	TRBD1	TRBV2	CASTGQAIGELFF	TGTGCCAGCACGGGACAGGCCATCGGGGAGCTGTTTTTT
TRBJ1-4	.	.	TRBV11-2	CASSLTLGAITNEKLFF	TGTGCCAGCAGCTTAACATTGGGGGCGATAACTAATGAAAAACTGTTTTTT
TRBJ2-7	.	.	TRBV11-2	CASSSTTRNSYEQYF	TGTGCCAGCAGCTCAACGACACGTAACTCCTACGAGCAGTACTTC
TRBJ2-1	.	TRBD2	TRBV5-1	CASSLPPGTSGAFSYNEQFF	TGCGCCAGCAGCCTCCCCCCCGGGACTAGCGGAGCCTTCTCCTACAATGAGCAGTTCTTC
TRBJ2-7	once	TRBD2	TRBV4-3	CASSQVLAVAPYEQYF	TGCGCCAGCAGCCAAGTTCTAGCGGTCGCCCCCTACGAGCAGTACTTC
TRBJ2-5	.	TRBD1	TRBV14	CASSRKNRGLGETQYF	TGTGCCAGCAGCCGCAAAAACAGGGGGCTGGGAGAGACCCAGTACTTC
TRBJ1-2	.	.	TRBV19	CASSPPPRLGRGYTF	TGTGCCAGTAGCCCCCCGCCCAGGCTGGGGAGAGGCTACACCTTC
TRBJ2-7	.	.	TRBV5-1	CASSLVVSPYEQYF	TGCGCCAGCAGCTTGGTAGTGTCCCCCTACGAGCAGTACTTC
TRBJ1-5	.	.	TRBV28	CASNPKGYSNQPQHF	TGTGCCAGCAATCCGAAGGGCTATAGCAATCAGCCCCAGCATTTT
TRBJ2-1	.	TRBD2	TRBV4-1	CASSQDPRTSSPTYNEQFF	TGCGCCAGCAGCCAAGACCCCAGGACTAGTAGCCCTACTTACAATGAGCAGTTCTTC
TRBJ2-4	.	.	TRBV7-2	CASSSQLLGGGGNIQYF	TGTGCCAGCAGCTCACAATTACTAGGGGGAGGTGGAAACATTCAGTACTTC
TRBJ2-7	.	.	TRBV6-5	CASSYSKVHNYEQYF	TGTGCCAGCAGTTACTCAAAGGTACATAACTACGAGCAGTACTTC
TRBJ2-1	.	TRBD2	TRBV27	CASRRGGSSSYNEQFF	TGTGCCAGTCGTCGTGGCGGGAGCAGTTCCTACAATGAGCAGTTCTTC
TRBJ2-7	.	.	TRBV18	CASSLAIPSLYEQYF	TGTGCCAGCTCACTGGCCATCCCCAGCTTATACGAGCAGTACTTC
TRBJ2-7	.	TRBD2	TRBV2	CASSEDLAGGYEQYF	TGTGCCAGCAGTGAAGATTTAGCGGGAGGCTACGAGCAGTACTTC
TRBJ1-1	once	.	TRBV27	CASSLSRVGRTEAFF	TGTGCCAGCAGTTTATCCCGGGTAGGAAGGACTGAAGCTTTCTTT
TRBJ1-6	.	.	TRBV4-1	CASSQEFAQGFPLHF	TGCGCCAGCAGCCAAGAGTTTGCCCAGGGATTTCCCCTCCACTTT
TRBJ2-3	few	.	TRBV14	CASSHSRHTDTQYF	TGTGCCAGCAGCCATAGTCGACACACAGATACGCAGTATTTT
TRBJ1-2	many	TRBD1	TRBV7-9	CASSETGVTGYTF	TGTGCCAGCAGCGAAACAGGGGTAACTGGCTACACCTTC
TRBJ1-5	.	TRBD1	TRBV6-5	CASSYQGAQNQPQHF	TGTGCCAGCAGTTACCAGGGGGCGCAAAATCAGCCCCAGCATTTT
TRBJ2-6	.	TRBD1	TRBV6-4	CASSATGGGGANVLTF	TGTGCCAGCAGTGCGACAGGGGGTGGCGGGGCCAACGTCCTGACTTTC
TRBJ1-2	.	.	TRBV27	CASSLSTQAGTHYGYTF	TGTGCCAGCAGTTTATCGACCCAGGCCGGAACCCACTATGGCTACACCTTC
TRBJ2-1	.	TRBD1	TRBV19	CASSYRDSYNEQFF	TGTGCCAGTAGTTATAGGGACAGCTACAATGAGCAGTTCTTC
TRBJ1-5	few	.	TRBV4-2	CASSQDRQINQPQHF	TGTGCCAGCAGCCAAGATAGACAGATCAATCAGCCCCAGCATTTT
TRBJ2-3	once	TRBD2	TRBV5-1	CASSLSLAGADTQYF	TGCGCCAGCAGCTTGAGTCTAGCGGGAGCGGATACGCAGTATTTT
TRBJ2-7	.	.	TRBV7-2	CASSRGGYEQYF	TGTGCCAGCAGCCGTGGGGGCTACGAGCAGTACTTC
TRBJ2-5	once	.	TRBV27	CASASPRGTQYF	TGTGCCAGCGCTTCACCCAGGGGGACCCAGTACTTC